These 5 T cell receptor beta chains share one sample of origin, sequenced in a study of regulatory T cells in long-lasting Graves disease. Time point described: newly diagnosed GD, antithyroid drugs for less than 3 months. PBMCs provided the RNA from which the TCR library was made. Libraries of TCR beta came from iRepertoire HTBI primers plus Arm-PCR of CDR3 regions. One entry per CDR3 protein, called by TCRdb with MiXCR from the multiplex PCR reads. The sample holds roughly 350,000 distinct CDR3 sequences, over 15% seen once. The same specimen was also included in a second study, on T cells in Graves' hyperthyroidism and ophthalmopathy.

Sample: peripheral blood mononuclear cells (PBMCs), taken at new diagnosis, from a patient treated with antithyroid drugs. The origin of the receptors is a man aged 40-49 years with Graves disease.

This chain connects TRBV6-2 or TRBV6-3 to TRBJ2-7, with D uncertain. CDR3 length: 14 residues. Deletions cut 5 bases from V and 1 base from J, with 12 bases between. CDR1 is MNHEY, CDR2 SVGEGT, per germline. CDR3 amino acids: CASSMLGFSYEQYF. The CDR3 region has the DNA TGTGCCAGCAGTATGTTGGGATTTTCCTACGAGCAGTACTTC.

V gene TRBV11-3 combines with J gene TRBJ2-1, with a possible D match to TRBD2 (5 bases). The germline V and J ends were trimmed by 0 bases and 6 bases, with 6 bases remaining between them. The CDR3 is 13 amino acids. Per the germline V gene, CDR1 is SGHNT and CDR2 is YENEEA. This CDR3 reads CASSLDLANEQFF. The CDR3 region has the DNA TGTGCCAGCAGCTTAGATCTAGCCAATGAGCAGTTCTTC. The variable domain in full, with the rest retrieved from reference TRBV11-3 and TRBJ2-1, is EAGVVQSPRYKIIEKKQPVAFWCNPISGHNTLYWYLQNLGQGPELLIRYENEEAVDDSQLPKDRFSAERLKGVDSTLKIQPAELGDSAVYLCASSLDLANEQFFGPGTRLTVL.

This clonotype was detected ten times or more. The chain recombines TRBV15 with TRBJ1-5; perhaps TRBD1 as D (5 bases). CDR1 and CDR2 from the germline V gene are LNHNV and YYDKDF (reference sequence). Between the trimmed V and J ends, which lost 0 bases and 7 bases, there was a span of 13 bases. The CDR3 covers 15 residues. CDR3 coding DNA: TGTGCCACCAGCAGAGATCTGGGGGTAAGGCAGCCCCAGCATTTT. Encoded protein: CATSRDLGVRQPQHF.

V is TRBV5-1 and J is TRBJ2-5; tentative D call: TRBD2 (5 bases). Trimming removed 3 bases at V and 5 bases at J, with 14 bases between. The V gene's germline CDR1 is SGHRS and CDR2 YFSETQ. This CDR3 spans 14 amino acids. In DNA, the CDR3 is TGCGCCAGCAGCTACCTACGGGGTACCGAGACCCAGTACTTC. Encoded protein: CASSYLRGTETQYF.

The table lists this clonotype with many counts. One end of the junction is discordant with germline, which a read error may explain. The chain combines TRBV12-3 or TRBV12-4 with TRBJ1-4, with TRBD1 matching over 7 bases. The CDR3 has 14 residues. CDR3 sequence: CASRGTATNEKLFF. The DNA for the CDR3 is TGTGCCAGCAGGGGGACAGCAACTAATGAAAAGCTGTTTTTT.